What follows are 6 T cell receptor beta chains derived from one specimen sequenced in a study of shared T cell receptors in the human thymus. Sequencing used immunoSEQ multiplex PCR; TCRdb keeps in-frame clones, though not all of them. This sample has about 610,000 clones; around 87% occur once, and the top ten carry about 0.01%. Another study also made use of these data, one on human thymus T cells.

The sequenced sample consisted of thymocytes. All receptors come from a boy in the first two years of life with a congenital heart defect.

The rearrangement links TRBV7-2 to TRBJ2-5; 14 nucleotides align to TRBD2. CDR3 length: 18 residues. CDR1 is SGHTA and CDR2 is FQGNSA in the germline V gene. Losses at the gene ends were 1 base for V and 4 bases for J; bases not matched to a gene: 8. The CDR3 bases are TGTGCCAGCAGCTTAGGACTAGCGGGAGGGCCCCGGGGAGAGACCCAGTACTTC. This codes for CASSLGLAGGPRGETQYF. Supplemented by reference TRBV7-2 and TRBJ2-5, the full variable domain reads GAGVSQSPSNKVTEKGKDVELRCDPISGHTALYWYRQSLGQGLEFLIYFQGNSAPDKSGLPSDRFSAERTGGSVSTLTIQRTQQEDSAVYLCASSLGLAGGPRGETQYFGPGTRLLVL.

This clone was detected only once. The gene calls are TRBV5-6 and TRBJ1-2, with D unclear. In germline, CDR1 is SGHDT, CDR2 YYEEEE. The CDR3 is 17 amino acids. The ends were cut back, 4 bases at V and 3 bases at J, with 22 bases in the middle. CDR3 bases: TGTGCCAGCAGCCAGGACTGGTTTAGCCAGAGGGACTATGGCTACACCTTC. Protein: CASSQDWFSQRDYGYTF.

This chain connects TRBV2 to TRBJ2-2, with 11 bases that match TRBD1. V shed 3 bases, J shed 7 bases, and the junction held 4 bases outside the gene matches. The germline V gene has CDR1 SNHLY and CDR2 FYNNEI. CDR3 length equals 15 residues. The CDR3 sequence: CASSDGQGAGGELFF. The CDR3 coding sequence is TGTGCCAGCAGTGACGGACAGGGGGCGGGCGGGGAGCTGTTTTTT.

This clone came up once. V gene TRBV28 combines with J gene TRBJ1-2; D might be TRBD1 (5 bases). V shed 4 bases and J shed 6 bases, with 15 bases lying between them. From germline, CDR1 is MDHEN and CDR2 SYDVKM. The CDR3 sequence is 14 residues long. The CDR3 region is CASSYQGGTHGYTF. CDR3 nucleotide sequence: TGTGCCAGCAGTTACCAGGGAGGTACACATGGCTACACCTTC.

This rearrangement joins TRBV28 to TRBJ2-7; 16 nucleotides line up with TRBD2. Germline V lookup: CDR1 MDHEN, CDR2 SYDVKM. Germline trimming cut 5 bases from V and 3 bases from J; bases unmatched to any gene: 13. The CDR3 extends over 19 amino acids. The CDR3 nucleotides read TGTGCCAGCAGTCCGCACTCACGGGGACTAGCGGGAGGGTTCTACGAGCAGTACTTC. Its translation: CASSPHSRGLAGGFYEQYF.

The CDR3 bases are TGCGCCAGCTCCCAACTAGCGGGGATACAAGAGACCCAGTACTTC. Its protein product is CASSQLAGIQETQYF. V usage is TRBV5-1 and J usage is TRBJ2-5; 10 bases fit TRBD2. CDR3 length: 15 residues. V lost 7 bases and J lost 2; bases outside the gene matches: 8. The germline V gene encodes CDR1 SGHRS and CDR2 YFSETQ.